Listed here is a single T cell receptor beta chain. In the original analysis: Reference gene primer amplification gave nucleated cell count estimates. Profiling relied on immunoSEQ multiplex PCR, and the TCRdb table lists in-frame clones only, not all of them. Clonal size and the V and J genes are those of that table, whereas D and trimming came from the DNA. The repertoire holds approximately 280,000 clones, with 70% to 90% as singletons. This entry comes from a study of blood T cell repertoires in COVID-19. Looking at the study overall: Researchers got acute and convalescent COVID-19 samples from the United States, Italy and Spain. PBMCs, B-cell-depleted T cells, or T cells provided the cDNA or gDNA that made up the material.

Trimming took 5 bases from V and 0 from J, leaving 8 bases between them. CDR1 SQVTM and CDR2 ANQGSEA come from the germline V gene. This CDR3 comprises 13 residues. The sequenced sample was peripheral blood. This sequence joins TRBV29-1 and TRBJ2-1, with D unresolved. The sequence was obtained from a woman aged 65 to 85 with acute or convalescent COVID-19. The CDR3 reads CSVTESSYNEQFF. In DNA form, the CDR3 reads TGCAGCGTTACGGAGAGCTCCTACAATGAGCAGTTCTTC.